A single sample is the source of the 12 T cell receptor beta chains below, sequenced in a study of cytomegalovirus exposure and HLA in healthy donors. The PCR contained 60 Vbeta and 13 Jbeta primers. Generated by immunoSEQ multiplex PCR, the TCRdb table keeps only in-frame clones and is missing some. Among about 45,000 clones listed, roughly 51% were seen once. The sequencing input was PBMCs. Receptors originate from a man between 60 and 70 years old in good health and CMV-seronegative.

V and J are TRBV18 and TRBJ1-5; TRBD1 aligns across 8 bases. J lost 6 bases, V lost 3 bases, and 4 bases had no gene match. CDR1 is KGHSH and CDR2 is LQKENI in the germline V gene. The CDR3 runs to 14 residues. The CDR3 sequence is CASSPDRAVQPQHF. The DNA for the CDR3 is TGTGCCAGCTCACCGGACAGGGCGGTTCAGCCCCAGCATTTT.

This clone was counted between two and nine times. This sequence joins TRBV19 and TRBJ1-1, with D possibly matching TRBD1 (6 bases). In germline, CDR1 is LNHDA, CDR2 SQIVND (reference sequence). The CDR3 is made up of 14 amino acids. V lost 5 bases, J lost 5 bases, and 15 bases lay in between. The CDR3 here is CASSGSRGGTEAFF. The CDR3 nucleotides read TGTGCCAGTAGTGGATCCAGGGGAGGGACTGAAGCTTTCTTT.

V and J are TRBV5-4 and TRBJ1-5, with 8 positions matching TRBD1. V shed 3 bases, J shed 7 bases, and the junction held 12 bases outside the gene matches. CDR3 length equals 16 residues. Germline lookup yields CDR1 SGHNT and CDR2 YYREEE (reference sequence). The DNA of the CDR3 is TGTGCCAGCAGCTCTTCCGGGACAGGCGTAAGCCAGCCCCAGCATTTT. The encoded protein is CASSSSGTGVSQPQHF.

This chain connects TRBV29-1 to TRBJ2-2, with D hard to call. The CDR3 is 14 amino acids. Germline CDR1 is SQVTM and CDR2 is ANQGSEA. V shed 5 bases and J shed 7 bases, with 17 bases lying between them. DNA of the CDR3: TGCAGCGTTCGGCCCGATACAGCAAGCGGGGAGCTGTTTTTT. Translated, it gives CSVRPDTASGELFF.

The V call is TRBV28, the J call TRBJ1-2, with D possibly being TRBD1 (6 bases). V dropped 7 bases and J dropped 4 bases, with 16 bases sitting between them. Looked up from germline, CDR1 is MDHEN and CDR2 is SYDVKM. This CDR3 has 14 amino acids. CDR3 loop: CASTKQGGGYGYTF. The CDR3 DNA is TGTGCCAGCACCAAACAGGGAGGGGGCTATGGCTACACCTTC.

This clone was detected once. The CDR3 region has the DNA TGCGCCAGCAGGGACGGGGGACGGTCGGATGGCTACACCTTC. It is translated as CASRDGGRSDGYTF. This sequence joins TRBV5-1 and TRBJ1-2, with a possible D match to TRBD1 (5 bases). V lost 5 bases, J lost 6 bases, and 17 bases lay in between. CDR3 length: 14 amino acids. From germline, CDR1 is SGHRS and CDR2 YFSETQ.

This clone was observed a few times. The rearrangement links TRBV19 to TRBJ2-4; D is unclear. Trimming took 3 bases from V and 8 from J, leaving 11 bases between them. Germline values: CDR1 LNHDA, CDR2 SQIVND (reference sequence). This CDR3 spans 13 amino acids. The CDR3 sequence: CASSIQALDIQYF. As DNA, the CDR3 is TGTGCCAGTAGTATTCAAGCTCTCGACATTCAGTACTTC.

The chain uses TRBV7-2 and TRBJ2-3; 7 positions agree with TRBD2. V dropped 3 bases and J dropped 4; count of bases not matched to a gene: 10. Germline V CDR1 and CDR2: SGHTA, FQGNSA. There are 16 residues in the CDR3. For the CDR3, the DNA is TGTGCCAGCAGCTTCGAACGGGGGGAGGGTTCAGATACGCAGTATTTT. It translates to CASSFERGEGSDTQYF. Full variable domain (remainder filled in from reference TRBV7-2 and TRBJ2-3): GAGVSQSPSNKVTEKGKDVELRCDPISGHTALYWYRQSLGQGLEFLIYFQGNSAPDKSGLPSDRFSAERTGGSVSTLTIQRTQQEDSAVYLCASSFERGEGSDTQYFGPGTRLTVL.

The chain is built from TRBV7-2 and TRBJ2-5; 8 bases match TRBD1. Germline loops: CDR1 SGHTA, CDR2 FQGNSA. The CDR3 is 14 residues long. The junction had 4 bases not matched to a gene; V was cut back by 3 bases and J by 4 bases. This CDR3 is CASSFWTGTETQYF. The CDR3 region has the DNA TGTGCCAGCAGCTTCTGGACAGGGACAGAGACCCAGTACTTC.

The chain is built from TRBV29-1 and TRBJ2-3; D is undetermined. There are 11 residues in the CDR3. V was clipped by 2 bases and J by 4 bases, with 4 bases between them. Germline assignment: CDR1 SQVTM and CDR2 ANQGSEA. In DNA form, the CDR3 reads TGCAGCGTTGAAAGCGCAGATACGCAGTATTTT. Translation gives CSVESADTQYF.

The chain recombines TRBV4-2 with TRBJ2-2; D may be TRBD1 (6 bases). V gave up 0 bases and J gave up 6 bases, with 11 bases separating them. Germline CDR1 is LGHNA and CDR2 is YNFKEQ. The CDR3 loop spans 15 amino acids. This chain's CDR3 is CASSQDRGTAGELFF. CDR3 DNA sequence: TGTGCCAGCAGCCAAGATAGGGGGACGGCCGGGGAGCTGTTTTTT.

The V and J genes are TRBV28 and TRBJ2-1; maybe TRBD2 (7 bases). This CDR3 is 20 amino acids long. The germline V and J ends were trimmed by 1 base and 0 bases, with 22 bases remaining between them. The V gene's germline CDR1 is MDHEN and CDR2 SYDVKM. The CDR3 nucleotides are TGTGCCAGCAGTTTATCCCCCCTGGGGGCTAGCGGATCCTCCTACAATGAGCAGTTCTTC. Translating gives CASSLSPLGASGSSYNEQFF.